This TCR beta chain comes out of a study of Ad26.COV2.S vaccination and SARS-CoV-2 variants. Study overall: The donor belonged to the COV1001 Ad26.COV2.S trial arm. Dosing was one shot or two shots 56 days apart.

Trimming left V 0 bases short and J 7 bases short, with 12 bases between. The germline gives CDR1 SNHLY, CDR2 FYNNEI. CDR3 length equals 14 residues. Profiled with immunoSEQ multiplex PCR; TCRdb holds only in-frame clones, not every one. This sample has 300,000 to 400,000 clones, with around 84% found just once. Noted treatment: 19 received Ad26.COV2.S at low or high dose, single or two shots; 5 received placebo; per-sample allocation not given. Following the first vaccine or placebo injection, samples were taken on day 63. Only one count was recorded for this clone. The receptor was isolated from a person aged 18-60 years who received the Ad26.COV2.S COVID-19 vaccine or a placebo. Sequencing used peripheral blood, obtained in a trial of Ad26.COV2.S vaccine versus placebo. The J gene is TRBJ1-1, the V gene TRBV2; D is uncertain. The CDR3 region has the DNA TGTGCCAGCAGTGAAGCACCCCGAGAGGGTGAAGCTTTCTTT. It codes for CASSEAPREGEAFF.